The 19 T cell receptor beta chains listed next were all sequenced from one sample in a study of T-cell reconstitution after alpha-beta-depleted transplantation in children. As it was prepared, the TCRbeta library received unique molecular identifiers. MiXCR, run by TCRdb on the PCR reads, gives a single entry per CDR3 protein. The data hold 580,000 or so distinct CDR3 sequences, with about 21% observed a single time. Sequenced material: PBMCs, mostly from graft donor cells, taken 360 days after TCRalphabeta/CD19-depleted stem cell transplant. Receptors were obtained from a boy in the first two years of life who had a stem cell transplant for acute myeloid leukemia, so the T cells may come from the graft donor.

The V gene is TRBV5-1, the J gene TRBJ2-1; weak D call: TRBD2 (5 bases). Trimming took off 0 bases at V and 0 bases at J, with 10 bases between the two ends. The CDR3 has 16 residues. Per the germline V gene, CDR1 is SGHRS and CDR2 is YFSETQ. CDR3 coding DNA: TGCGCCAGCAGCTTGGTGTTGGGGAGCTCCTACAATGAGCAGTTCTTC. It specifies CASSLVLGSSYNEQFF.

This clonotype has just a few counts. The V and J genes are TRBV6-1 and TRBJ2-1; TRBD1 agrees at 9 bases. With 6 bases clipped from V and 6 bases from J, the junction kept 6 bases outside the gene matches. The CDR3 is 14 amino acids. Germline loops: CDR1 MNHNS, CDR2 SASEGT. CDR3 protein: CASSPGTGSNEQFF. In DNA form, the CDR3 reads TGTGCCAGCAGCCCCGGGACAGGGAGCAATGAGCAGTTCTTC.

This clonotype showed up just a few times. The chain employs TRBV4-2 and TRBJ2-5; 7 bases map to TRBD1. Trimming removed 6 bases from V and 3 bases from J; junction bases left unmatched: 10. In germline, CDR1 is LGHNA, CDR2 YNFKEQ. This CDR3 contains 15 residues. CDR3 loop: CASSLSTGTEETQYF. In nucleotides, the CDR3 is TGTGCCAGCAGTTTAAGTACCGGGACAGAAGAGACCCAGTACTTC.

This clonotype was counted a few times. V usage is TRBV20-1 and J usage is TRBJ1-2; 9 positions agree with TRBD1. This CDR3 comprises 14 residues. Germline loops: CDR1 DFQATT, CDR2 SNEGSKA (reference sequence). V lost 4 bases, J lost 7 bases, and 10 bases stayed unmatched. The CDR3 reads CSATEGQGYRGYTF. CDR3 DNA sequence: TGCAGTGCTACGGAGGGACAGGGTTATCGTGGCTACACCTTC.

This sequence joins TRBV20-1 and TRBJ2-5; D perhaps matches TRBD2 (6 bases). CDR1 and CDR2 (germline): DFQATT, SNEGSKA (reference sequence). The CDR3 has 13 residues. The V and J ends lost 0 bases and 4 bases respectively, with 9 bases between them. Here the CDR3 DNA reads TGCAGTGCTAGAGATGGGGACTTAGAGACCCAGTACTTC. It translates to CSARDGDLETQYF.

This chain uses TRBV4-2 with TRBJ2-2, with 10 bases that match TRBD1. The trim removed 1 base at V and 7 bases at J, leaving 9 bases unmatched. CDR3 length equals 17 residues. Germline V CDR1 and CDR2: LGHNA, YNFKEQ. The CDR3 bases are TGTGCCAGCAGCCAAGCGAGACAGGGGGCAAGGGGCGGGGAGCTGTTTTTT. Its protein is CASSQARQGARGGELFF.

The chain uses TRBV7-9 and TRBJ2-3; maybe TRBD2 (5 bases). V was trimmed by 1 base and J by 2 bases, leaving 10 bases between them. The CDR3 length is 15 residues. Germline V CDR1 and CDR2: SEHNR, FQNEAQ (reference sequence). The DNA of the CDR3 is TGTGCCAGCAGCTTAGTAGGACTCCACACAGATACGCAGTATTTT. Its protein is CASSLVGLHTDTQYF.

The V and J genes are TRBV7-2 and TRBJ2-5; weak D call: TRBD1 (6 bases). Germline V gene lookup returns CDR1 SGHTA and CDR2 FQGNSA. This CDR3 is built from 13 residues. V shed 5 bases and J shed 3 bases, with 10 bases lying between them. CDR3 loop: CASSPYREETQYF. The CDR3 DNA sequence: TGTGCCAGCAGCCCCTACAGGGAAGAGACCCAGTACTTC.

The chain combines TRBV20-1 with TRBJ2-6, with D perhaps matching TRBD1 or TRBD2 (5 bases each). V was cut by 1 base and J by 4 bases, with 14 bases left in between. CDR1 and CDR2 (germline): DFQATT, SNEGSKA (reference sequence). The CDR3 has 16 amino acids. The CDR3 loop reads CSARGLGTSGANVLTF. In DNA form, the CDR3 reads TGCAGTGCTAGAGGGCTGGGGACCTCCGGGGCCAACGTCCTGACTTTC.

The chain links TRBV5-1 to TRBJ1-1; D may be TRBD1 (5 bases). The CDR3 is 16 amino acids. Between the trimmed V and J ends, which lost 0 bases and 0 bases, there was a span of 12 bases. Looked up from germline, CDR1 is SGHRS and CDR2 is YFSETQ. CDR3 protein: CASSLGGRAMNTEAFF. Written as DNA, the CDR3 is TGCGCCAGCAGCTTGGGCGGCAGGGCCATGAACACTGAAGCTTTCTTT.

This clonotype was seen ten or more times. This chain links TRBV7-9 with TRBJ2-1; either TRBD1 or TRBD2 may supply D (5 bases each). Germline V gives CDR1 SEHNR, CDR2 FQNEAQ (reference sequence). The V end lost 7 bases, the J end lost 8 bases, and 15 bases lay between the germline ends. This CDR3 contains 13 residues. Written as DNA, the CDR3 is TGTGCCAGCACCGGTCCGGTGGGGGATGAGCAGTTCTTC. The encoded protein is CASTGPVGDEQFF.

This clonotype was detected many times. V is TRBV5-1 and J is TRBJ1-1; D remains ambiguous. With 4 bases removed from V and 4 bases from J, the gap between germline ends came to 8 bases. Per germline, CDR1 SGHRS and CDR2 YFSETQ. The CDR3 sequence is 12 residues long. CDR3 in amino acids: CASSAVSTEAFF. DNA for the CDR3: TGCGCCAGCAGCGCGGTGAGCACTGAAGCTTTCTTT.

This clonotype appeared many times. DNA for the CDR3: TGCAGCGTCGGGCAGGGAAGGGAAAAACTGTTTTTT. It specifies CSVGQGREKLFF. The V and J genes are TRBV29-1 and TRBJ1-4, with TRBD1 as a possible D gene (5 bases). Between the trimmed V and J ends, which lost 6 bases and 8 bases, there was a span of 13 bases. CDR3 length: 12 residues. CDR1 and CDR2 (germline): SQVTM, ANQGSEA. Variable domain in full (rest from reference TRBV29-1 and TRBJ1-4): SAVISQKPSRDICQRGTSLTIQCQVDSQVTMMFWYRQQPGQSLTLIATANQGSEATYESGFVIDKFPISRPNLTFSTLTVSNMSPEDSSIYLCSVGQGREKLFFGSGTQLSVL.

The chain has TRBV5-1 and TRBJ1-6; D may be TRBD1 (5 bases). The V end was cut by 2 bases, the J end by 7 bases, with 10 bases between. The CDR3 covers 14 residues. Germline assignment: CDR1 SGHRS and CDR2 YFSETQ. The chain's CDR3 is CASSLDSLNSPLHF. In nucleotides, the CDR3 is TGCGCCAGCAGCTTAGACAGCCTAAATTCACCCCTCCACTTT.

Worth noting for this clonotype: A junction end diverges from the germline sequence, so it may reflect a read error. This chain uses TRBV7-2 with TRBJ2-7; 12 positions agree with TRBD2. Germline CDR1 and CDR2: SGHTA and FQGNSA. This CDR3 comprises 15 residues. Here the CDR3 reads CASSLAGGRIYEQYF. The CDR3 DNA is TGTGCCAGCAGCCTAGCGGGGGGGCGTATCTACGAGCAGTACTTC.

This clonotype was picked up a small number of times. This rearrangement joins TRBV20-1 to TRBJ2-3, with 12 positions matching TRBD2. The germline gives CDR1 DFQATT, CDR2 SNEGSKA (reference sequence). The CDR3 spans 14 residues. Here the CDR3 reads CSTLTSGGRDTQYF. The CDR3 bases are TGCAGCACCCTGACTAGCGGGGGTAGGGATACGCAGTATTTT.

This clonotype has only one observation. The genes are TRBV6-1 and TRBJ2-7, with 9 bases that match TRBD1. The length of the CDR3 is 15 residues. The trim removed 6 bases at V and 3 bases at J, leaving 9 bases unmatched. The germline V gene has CDR1 MNHNS and CDR2 SASEGT. The CDR3 nucleotides read TGTGCCAGCAGCACTACCGGGACAGGGTTCTACGAGCAGTACTTC. The encoded protein is CASSTTGTGFYEQYF.

The V and J genes are TRBV20-1 and TRBJ1-6; TRBD1 matches at 10 bases. The CDR3 has 19 residues. Unmatched junction bases numbered 15, after V lost 5 bases and J lost 2 bases. CDR1 and CDR2 from the germline V gene are DFQATT and SNEGSKA (reference sequence). The CDR3 loop reads CSASTPGQGLVTYNSPLHF. CDR3 nucleotide sequence: TGCAGTGCTTCAACCCCGGGACAGGGGTTAGTGACCTATAATTCACCCCTCCACTTT.

This clonotype was seen a handful of times. The genes are TRBV5-4 and TRBJ1-1; D perhaps matches TRBD1 (5 bases). V dropped 1 base and J dropped 3 bases, with 13 bases sitting between them. Germline-derived CDR1 and CDR2 are SGHNT and YYREEE (reference sequence). The CDR3 is 15 residues long. CDR3 DNA sequence: TGTGCCAGCAGCTTGAAGGGACCTGGATACACTGAAGCTTTCTTT. Protein sequence: CASSLKGPGYTEAFF. The full variable domain, with the rest looked up from reference TRBV5-4 and TRBJ1-1, is ETGVTQSPTHLIKTRGQQVTLRCSSQSGHNTVSWYQQALGQGPQFIFQYYREEENGRGNFPPRFSGLQFPNYSSELNVNALELDDSALYLCASSLKGPGYTEAFFGQGTRLTVV.